This T cell receptor beta chain was retrieved from a study of tumor and adjacent non-tumor tissue in lung cancer. Looking at the study overall: Patients comprised 12 adenocarcinoma, 2 squamous cell carcinoma and 1 small cell lung cancer. Stage I to III disease affected roughly 10 men and roughly 5 women aged roughly 31 to 76.

This sample's RNA came from whole unsorted tissue. TCRbeta libraries were built with three rounds of nested PCR, modified from ARM-PCR. MiXCR, run by TCRdb on the multiplex PCR reads, gives a single entry per CDR3 protein. The repertoire consists of around 74,000 distinct CDR3 sequences, with about two thirds occurring once and the leading ten covering around 12%. The CDR3 spans 19 residues. Germline assignment: CDR1 MGHRA and CDR2 YSYEKL. Turning to this clonotype: The antigen is not known. At one boundary the junction diverges from the germline segment, which might be a read error.

Study observations and caveats: Compared with tumor, normal lung showed significantly lower TCR diversity. Patients with more diverse tumor TCRs had worse survival.

Material: lung tumor tissue. The receptor comes from a woman aged 70-85 years with non-small cell lung cancer. This chain uses TRBV4-1 with TRBJ2-3; 15 positions agree with TRBD2. The chain's CDR3 is CASNQEWGTSGRRADTQYF. The CDR3 DNA reads as TGCGCCAGCAACCAAGAGTGGGGGACTAGCGGGAGGAGGGCAGATACGCAGTATTTT.